A single sample is the source of the 17 T cell receptor beta chains below, sequenced in a study of neurological immune-mediated disorders (dated by TCRdb to between 2019 and 2020). The time point label, read with the paper, signifies: longitudinal time-point 2. The method behind the library was 5' RACE. TCRdb lists the instrument as Illumina HiSeq 2500. TCRdb reanalyzed the raw reads on its own, using fastp at Q25 for trimming and MiXCR for clone calling, and kept in-frame beta chains. CDR3 protein duplicates are merged, each entry listing the most common genes and DNA. The sample has 100,000 or so distinct CDR3 sequences on record, under 15% of them singletons. Around 5.3% of the sample is taken by the ten largest. Specimen: PBMCs. These receptors were collected from a female donor with HTLV-1-associated myelopathy (HAM/TSP).

The rearrangement uses TRBV5-6 and TRBJ2-7, with 10 bases identical to TRBD1. The CDR3 is 14 amino acids. The V gene's germline CDR1 is SGHDT and CDR2 YYEEEE. V dropped 6 bases and J dropped 3; count of bases not matched to a gene: 6. CDR3 loop: CASTAGQGDYEQYF. DNA of the CDR3: TGTGCCAGCACCGCTGGACAGGGGGACTACGAGCAGTACTTC.

This clonotype was seen repeatedly, ten times or more. This rearrangement joins TRBV5-6 to TRBJ2-1; the D is unclear. Per the germline V gene, CDR1 is SGHDT and CDR2 is YYEEEE. This CDR3 comprises 15 residues. V was shortened by 2 bases and J by 5 bases, with 14 bases between the two germline ends. The CDR3 region has the DNA TGTGCCAGCAGCTTCCGAAGCACCCGGAACAATGAGCAGTTCTTC. It specifies CASSFRSTRNNEQFF.

The V and J genes are TRBV5-1 and TRBJ1-1; 8 nucleotides agree with TRBD1. Per the germline V gene, CDR1 is SGHRS and CDR2 is YFSETQ. The length of the CDR3 is 14 residues. V lost 0 bases to trimming and J lost 7 bases; unmatched junction nucleotides: 5. The CDR3 sequence: CASSLETGVGEAFF. DNA for the CDR3: TGCGCCAGCAGCTTGGAGACAGGGGTCGGTGAAGCTTTCTTT.

This clonotype was recorded many times. This sequence joins TRBV9 and TRBJ1-1, with D unresolved. The V end was cut by 0 bases, the J end by 8 bases, with 8 bases between. CDR3 length: 12 residues. Germline CDR1 is SGDLS and CDR2 is YYNGEE. CDR3 residues: CASSVGAGEAFF. CDR3 DNA: TGTGCCAGCAGCGTAGGTGCTGGAGAAGCTTTCTTT.

This clonotype was counted ten times or more. This chain uses TRBV5-1 with TRBJ2-7; D may be TRBD1 (5 bases). The CDR3 sequence is 12 residues long. The V end was cut by 2 bases, the J end by 6 bases, with 9 bases between. Germline values: CDR1 SGHRS, CDR2 YFSETQ. The CDR3 protein is CASSFQGVEQYF. CDR3 coding DNA: TGCGCCAGCAGCTTCCAAGGGGTCGAGCAGTACTTC.

This clonotype was picked up many times. The chain couples TRBV5-1 to TRBJ1-2, with D tentatively TRBD1 (6 bases). Germline V gene data show CDR1 as SGHRS and CDR2 as YFSETQ. The CDR3 has 17 residues. Trimming stripped 3 bases from V and 0 bases from J, with 18 bases between. CDR3 nucleotides: TGCGCCAGCAGCTCCGCGACAGGCCCCTCCTCTAACTATGGCTACACCTTC. Protein: CASSSATGPSSNYGYTF.

This clonotype was detected many times. This chain joins TRBV12-3 or TRBV12-4 and TRBJ1-3; TRBD1 matches 7 bases. The CDR3 is 13 residues long. The trim removed 6 bases at V and 4 bases at J, leaving 3 bases unmatched. The CDR3 DNA is TGTGCCAGCAGGTCGACAGGGGGAAACACCATATATTTT. It yields the protein CASRSTGGNTIYF.

This clonotype was recorded many times. The chain is built from TRBV18 and TRBJ2-7; TRBD2 aligns across 8 bases. Germline V gene lookup returns CDR1 KGHSH and CDR2 LQKENI. With 6 bases clipped from V and 2 bases from J, the junction kept 9 bases outside the gene matches. CDR3 length: 15 residues. Here the CDR3 DNA reads TGTGCCAGCTCCCCGCGGGCGGGGGGAACCTACGAGCAGTACTTC. It translates to CASSPRAGGTYEQYF.

This clonotype was seen many times. The chain employs TRBV5-6 and TRBJ2-7, with D uncertain. V shed 4 bases and J shed 3 bases, with 11 bases lying between them. The CDR3 extends over 13 amino acids. The germline CDR1 and CDR2 sequences are SGHDT and YYEEEE. The CDR3 protein is CASSPVESYEQYF. The CDR3 nucleotides are TGTGCCAGCAGCCCGGTTGAGAGCTACGAGCAGTACTTC. The full variable domain, in which reference TRBV5-6 and TRBJ2-7 provide the parts outside the CDR3, is DAGVTQSPTHLIKTRGQQVTLRCSPKSGHDTVSWYQQALGQGPQFIFQYYEEEERQRGNFPDRFSGHQFPNYSSELNVNALLLGDSALYLCASSPVESYEQYFGPGTRLTVT.

In the case of this clonotype: This may stem from a read error, because a much larger clone lies one nucleotide away. The J gene is TRBJ1-1, the V gene TRBV6-5; 7 bases match TRBD1. Germline trimming cut 0 bases from V and 5 bases from J; bases unmatched to any gene: 6. The CDR3 length is 15 residues. From germline, CDR1 is MNHEY and CDR2 SVGAGI. CDR3 sequence (DNA): TGTGCCAGCAGTTACTCCTCGACAGGGAAAACTGAAGCTTTCTTT. This codes for CASSYSSTGKTEAFF.

This clonotype was recorded at least ten times. This chain links TRBV6-5 with TRBJ2-3; D is possibly TRBD2 (6 bases). This CDR3 comprises 14 residues. Germline V gene lookup returns CDR1 MNHEY and CDR2 SVGAGI. The ends were cut back, 0 bases at V and 4 bases at J, with 8 bases in the middle. CDR3: CASSYSASADTQYF. The CDR3 DNA is TGTGCCAGCAGTTACTCGGCTAGCGCAGATACGCAGTATTTT.

This clonotype occurred a few times. V usage is TRBV20-1 and J usage is TRBJ1-1; TRBD1 matches 7 bases. V shed 0 bases, J shed 4 bases, and the junction held 8 bases outside the gene matches. Germline V gene data show CDR1 as DFQATT and CDR2 as SNEGSKA (reference sequence). There are 15 residues in the CDR3. CDR3 nucleotide sequence: TGCAGTGCTAGAGAGGCGGGCAGGGGGAGCACTGAAGCTTTCTTT. Amino acids: CSAREAGRGSTEAFF.

This clonotype occurred many times. The chain uses TRBV5-5 and TRBJ2-4; D may match TRBD1 or TRBD2 (7 bases each). Germline CDR1 reads SGHKS; CDR2 reads YYEKEE (reference sequence). The CDR3 covers 18 residues. Trimming stripped 2 bases from V and 4 bases from J, with 22 bases between. The CDR3 protein is CASSLAGQFDIRKNIQYF. CDR3 sequence (DNA): TGTGCCAGCAGCTTAGCGGGACAGTTTGATATACGGAAAAACATTCAGTACTTC.

This clonotype was seen ten or more times. This sequence joins TRBV12-3 or TRBV12-4 and TRBJ2-7; no firm D call. Deletions cut 7 bases from V and 4 bases from J, with 14 bases between. The CDR3 sequence is 13 residues long. CDR3 protein: CASTWGLGYEQYF. CDR3 DNA: TGTGCCAGCACTTGGGGTCTGGGTTACGAGCAGTACTTC.

This clonotype was recorded many times. V gene TRBV7-8 combines with J gene TRBJ2-1; 7 bases map to TRBD1. Trimming took 6 bases from V and 2 from J; bases not matched to a gene: 10. The CDR3 runs to 16 residues. Germline CDR1 is SGHVS and CDR2 is FQNEAQ. In DNA, the CDR3 is TGTGCCAGCAGATTAACGACCGGGACAGCCTACAATGAGCAGTTCTTC. As protein: CASRLTTGTAYNEQFF.

This clonotype occurred many times. The gene calls are TRBV10-3 and TRBJ1-3; D might be TRBD1 (5 bases). The CDR3 has 14 residues. CDR1 is ENHRY and CDR2 is SYGVKD in the germline V gene. Trimming shortened V by 6 bases and J by 1 base, and 10 bases separated the two germline ends. For the CDR3, the DNA is TGTGCCATCAGGGAGGGGAAATCTGGAAACACCATATATTTT. Protein: CAIREGKSGNTIYF.

This clonotype was recorded many times. The chain uses TRBV5-1 and TRBJ2-7, with D possibly matching TRBD1 (6 bases). The V end was cut by 2 bases, the J end by 0 bases, with 15 bases between. Germline CDR1 reads SGHRS; CDR2 reads YFSETQ. The CDR3 spans 16 residues. The CDR3: CASSFAPGTSSYEQYF. The CDR3 nucleotides are TGCGCCAGCAGCTTCGCGCCAGGGACAAGCTCCTACGAGCAGTACTTC.